Following are 14 T cell receptor beta chains from one sample sequenced in a study of blood T cell repertoires in COVID-19. Libraries were prepared by immunoSEQ multiplex PCR; TCRdb keeps only in-frame clonotypes and omits some of them. Altogether 88,000 or so clones are present, 85% being singletons, with the ten largest covering more than 3%. The sample was peripheral blood. The source of these receptors is a man between 60 and 75 years old with acute or convalescent COVID-19.

This clone was found a few times. V and J are TRBV27 and TRBJ1-1; D is uncertain. Trimming pared 3 bases from V and 7 bases from J, leaving 15 bases between. The CDR3 contains 14 residues. Germline assignment: CDR1 MNHEY and CDR2 SMNVEV (reference sequence). The CDR3 is CASSFRHPGGEAFF. DNA of the CDR3: TGTGCCAGCAGTTTTCGGCACCCCGGCGGTGAAGCTTTCTTT.

In its sample, this clone was seen once. The rearrangement uses TRBV3-1 (or the pseudogene TRBV3-2) and TRBJ2-1; 8 nucleotides match TRBD2. Germline CDR1 is LGHDT and CDR2 is YNNKEL (reference sequence). The CDR3 length is 17 residues. Losses at the gene ends were 1 base for V and 8 bases for J; bases not matched to a gene: 13. Here the CDR3 reads CASSQGHGRAIFDEQFF. The CDR3 coding sequence is TGTGCCAGCAGCCAAGGGCACGGGAGGGCCATCTTTGATGAGCAGTTCTTC.

The chain combines TRBV13 with TRBJ2-7, with TRBD1 matching over 7 bases. The CDR3 is 16 residues long. The germline CDR1 and CDR2 sequences are PRHDT and FYEKMQ (reference sequence). Germline trimming cut 5 bases from V and 1 base from J; bases unmatched to any gene: 11. The CDR3, as DNA: TGTGCCAGCAGCATTAACAGGGGCTTGACATCCTACGAGCAGTACTTC. It is translated as CASSINRGLTSYEQYF.

The V and J genes are TRBV7-9 and TRBJ2-2; a weak D match, TRBD1 (5 bases). The CDR3 covers 13 residues. From germline, CDR1 is SEHNR and CDR2 FQNEAQ (reference sequence). Trimming left V 3 bases short and J 11 bases short, with 13 bases between. Here the CDR3 reads CASSLDTGRELFF. The CDR3 bases are TGTGCCAGCAGCTTGGACACCGGTCGAGAGCTGTTTTTT.

This chain connects TRBV18 to TRBJ1-3; 8 bases are shared with TRBD1. Germline lookup yields CDR1 KGHSH and CDR2 LQKENI. The trim removed 6 bases at V and 0 bases at J, leaving 7 bases unmatched. The CDR3 has 16 residues. The CDR3 loop reads CASSRRTGRSGNTIYF. The CDR3 region has the DNA TGTGCCAGCTCCCGACGGACAGGGCGCTCTGGAAACACCATATATTTT.

This clone was recorded many times. The rearrangement uses TRBV7-8 and TRBJ1-1; TRBD1 might be the D (6 bases). Trimming stripped 5 bases from V and 0 bases from J, with 13 bases between. Germline-derived CDR1 and CDR2 are SGHVS and FQNEAQ. This CDR3 is built from 15 residues. The CDR3 region is CASSLLRDMNTEAFF. The CDR3 DNA reads as TGTGCCAGCAGCCTCCTTAGGGACATGAACACTGAAGCTTTCTTT.

This clone was counted a few times. This chain joins TRBV2 and TRBJ1-5; D remains unclear. Deletions cut 7 bases from V and 2 bases from J, with 6 bases between. This CDR3 region has 12 residues. Germline V gene lookup returns CDR1 SNHLY and CDR2 FYNNEI. CDR3 protein: CASTLGNQPQHF. CDR3 nucleotides: TGTGCCAGCACCCTCGGCAATCAGCCCCAGCATTTT.

The genes are TRBV3-1 (or the pseudogene TRBV3-2) and TRBJ2-1; TRBD2 aligns across 14 bases. This CDR3 comprises 15 residues. V lost 2 bases to trimming and J lost 14 bases; unmatched junction nucleotides: 8. CDR1 and CDR2 from the germline V gene are LGHDT and YNNKEL (reference sequence). The CDR3 nucleotides read TGTGCCAGCAGCCAACCCGGGACTAGCGGGAGCACGAAGTTCTTC. Translation gives CASSQPGTSGSTKFF.

The V gene is TRBV6-5, the J gene TRBJ2-3, with 12 bases that match TRBD2. Germline V gene sequence: CDR1 MNHEY, CDR2 SVGAGI. This CDR3 spans 15 amino acids. V lost 6 bases, J lost 4 bases, and 5 bases stayed unmatched. CDR3 region: CASSVTSGSSDTQYF. CDR3 DNA: TGTGCCAGCAGCGTGACTAGCGGGAGTTCAGATACGCAGTATTTT.

J is TRBJ2-3 and V is TRBV9; 10 bases match TRBD2. V trimming: 1 base; J trimming: 2 bases; junction bases outside the gene matches: 4. Germline V lookup: CDR1 SGDLS, CDR2 YYNGEE. The CDR3 consists of 16 residues. CDR3 in amino acids: CASSVLAGEHTDTQYF. DNA for the CDR3: TGTGCCAGCAGCGTACTAGCGGGGGAGCACACAGATACGCAGTATTTT.

The chain combines TRBV6-2 or TRBV6-3 with TRBJ2-5; 8 bases are a match to TRBD1. Germline lookup yields CDR1 MNHEY and CDR2 SVGEGT. The CDR3 length is 17 residues. Unmatched junction bases numbered 7, after V lost 0 bases and J lost 1 base. The CDR3 nucleotides read TGTGCCAGCAGTTACTCGACAGGGGTAGGTCCCCAAGAGACCCAGTACTTC. Translation: CASSYSTGVGPQETQYF.

This clone occurred a few times. This chain links TRBV7-9 with TRBJ2-7; D ambiguous. The V gene's germline CDR1 is SEHNR and CDR2 FQNEAQ (reference sequence). V was shortened by 4 bases and J by 1 base, with 8 bases between the two germline ends. This CDR3 has 13 residues. The CDR3 DNA follows: TGTGCCAGCAGCTCATACGGGTCCTACGAGCAGTACTTC. The encoded protein is CASSSYGSYEQYF.

The chain is built from TRBV11-2 and TRBJ2-1; D is undetermined. V was trimmed by 0 bases and J by 1 base, leaving 7 bases between them. Germline CDR1 SGHAT, CDR2 FQNNGV. CDR3 length equals 15 residues. The CDR3 DNA sequence: TGTGCCAGCAGCTTAGACTGGCGGTCCTACAATGAGCAGTTCTTC. Residues: CASSLDWRSYNEQFF. Full variable domain (remainder filled in from reference TRBV11-2 and TRBJ2-1): EAGVAQSPRYKIIEKRQSVAFWCNPISGHATLYWYQQILGQGPKLLIQFQNNGVVDDSQLPKDRFSAERLKGVDSTLKIQPAKLEDSAVYLCASSLDWRSYNEQFFGPGTRLTVL.

This clone was seen only once. This CDR3 reads CASSEMTGQGSGANVLTF. The DNA for the CDR3 is TGTGCCAGCTCAGAAATGACAGGGCAGGGTTCTGGGGCCAACGTCCTGACTTTC. The chain combines TRBV18 with TRBJ2-6, with TRBD1 matching over 7 bases. There are 18 residues in the CDR3. The V and J ends lost 5 bases and 1 base, in that order; junction bases with no gene match: 11. Germline-derived CDR1 and CDR2 are KGHSH and LQKENI.